These T cell receptor beta chains were read from a single sample in a study of beta chain features in type 1 diabetes. The repertoire was sequenced with immunoSEQ multiplex PCR; TCRdb's copy has only in-frame clones and lacks some. The repertoire consists of 150,000 to 170,000 clones, with under 9.5% occurring once and the leading ten covering approximately 0.69%. Sequenced sample: central memory CD4+ T cells from blood. These receptors all come from a man aged 18 to 30 in good health. Each CDR3 is given with its conserved first and last residue. The order of the fields is clone size, J gene, V gene, D gene, CDR3 protein, CDR3 DNA. The D gene is left open where the match is weak. The size of a clone is reported for some rows only, either as once, few or many, or as a class for expanded clones.

clone size: NA; J gene: TRBJ2-2; V gene: TRBV19; D gene: TRBD2; CDR3 protein: CASSSQLAGLSTGELFF; CDR3 DNA: TGTGCCAGTAGTAGTCAATTAGCGGGACTCTCCACCGGGGAGCTGTTTTTT
clone size: NA; J gene: TRBJ1-2; V gene: TRBV5-1; D gene: NA; CDR3 protein: CASSLEGSNYGYTF; CDR3 DNA: TGCGCCAGCAGCTTGGAGGGGTCTAACTATGGCTACACCTTC
clone size: few; J gene: TRBJ2-7; V gene: TRBV18; D gene: NA; CDR3 protein: CASSSSGVYEQYF; CDR3 DNA: TGTGCCAGCTCGTCCTCCGGGGTCTACGAGCAGTACTTC
clone size: few; J gene: TRBJ2-1; V gene: TRBV7-9; D gene: NA; CDR3 protein: CASSKELTSNEQFF; CDR3 DNA: TGTGCCAGCAGTAAAGAGCTTACCTCCAATGAGCAGTTCTTC
clone size: NA; J gene: TRBJ1-5; V gene: TRBV30; D gene: NA; CDR3 protein: CAWTMGGNQPQHF; CDR3 DNA: TGTGCCTGGACCATGGGGGGGAATCAGCCCCAGCATTTT
clone size: few; J gene: TRBJ2-5; V gene: TRBV4-2; D gene: TRBD2; CDR3 protein: CASSHGLAGMSGEETQYF; CDR3 DNA: TGTGCCAGCAGCCATGGACTAGCGGGGATGTCGGGTGAGGAGACCCAGTACTTC
clone size: NA; J gene: TRBJ2-7; V gene: TRBV2; D gene: NA; CDR3 protein: CASSRQEAYEQYF; CDR3 DNA: TGTGCCAGCAGTAGGCAGGAGGCCTACGAGCAGTACTTC
clone size: few; J gene: TRBJ1-4; V gene: TRBV11-2; D gene: TRBD1; CDR3 protein: CASSLFSHRTGEELFF; CDR3 DNA: TGTGCCAGCAGCTTATTTTCCCACAGGACAGGGGAAGAACTGTTTTTT
clone size: few; J gene: TRBJ2-5; V gene: TRBV4-2; D gene: NA; CDR3 protein: CAGTQQGSKETQYF; CDR3 DNA: TGTGCCGGAACACAACAGGGTAGTAAAGAGACCCAGTACTTC
clone size: NA; J gene: TRBJ2-7; V gene: TRBV4-2; D gene: NA; CDR3 protein: CASSRQGGRNAYEQYF; CDR3 DNA: TGTGCCAGCAGCCGTCAAGGGGGTAGAAATGCCTACGAGCAGTACTTC
clone size: NA; J gene: TRBJ2-3; V gene: TRBV19; D gene: TRBD2; CDR3 protein: CASSGMLAGGHPSTDTQYF; CDR3 DNA: TGTGCCAGTAGCGGGATGCTAGCGGGGGGCCACCCTAGCACAGATACGCAGTATTTT
clone size: few; J gene: TRBJ1-1; V gene: TRBV11-2; D gene: TRBD1; CDR3 protein: CASSLRRGGNTEAFF; CDR3 DNA: TGTGCCAGCAGCTTACGTAGAGGGGGCAACACTGAAGCTTTCTTT
clone size: few; J gene: TRBJ2-1; V gene: TRBV10-3; D gene: TRBD2; CDR3 protein: CAISQIAGSEQFF; CDR3 DNA: TGTGCCATCAGCCAGATAGCGGGAAGTGAGCAGTTCTTC
clone size: few; J gene: TRBJ2-1; V gene: TRBV18; D gene: NA; CDR3 protein: CASSPDVPEGWFF; CDR3 DNA: TGTGCCAGCTCCCCCGACGTACCGGAGGGGTGGTTCTTC
clone size: NA; J gene: TRBJ1-1; V gene: TRBV5-1; D gene: TRBD1; CDR3 protein: CASSWDSSTEAFF; CDR3 DNA: TGCGCCAGCAGCTGGGACAGCTCCACTGAAGCTTTCTTT
clone size: NA; J gene: TRBJ2-1; V gene: TRBV9; D gene: TRBD1; CDR3 protein: CASSPWTGNEQFF; CDR3 DNA: TGTGCCAGCAGCCCCTGGACAGGGAATGAGCAGTTCTTC
clone size: NA; J gene: TRBJ2-2; V gene: TRBV28; D gene: NA; CDR3 protein: CASSSPGERGELFF; CDR3 DNA: TGTGCCAGCAGTTCCCCAGGGGAAAGGGGGGAGCTGTTTTTT
clone size: NA; J gene: TRBJ1-2; V gene: TRBV6-6; D gene: TRBD1; CDR3 protein: CASSLGTDGYGYTF; CDR3 DNA: TGTGCCAGCAGCTTAGGGACAGACGGCTATGGCTACACCTTC
clone size: few; J gene: TRBJ1-2; V gene: TRBV5-4; D gene: NA; CDR3 protein: CASSPGYGYTF; CDR3 DNA: TGTGCCAGCAGCCCCGGCTATGGCTACACCTTC
clone size: few; J gene: TRBJ1-1; V gene: TRBV2; D gene: TRBD1; CDR3 protein: CASSVTGRNTEAFF; CDR3 DNA: TGTGCCAGCAGTGTGACAGGGAGGAACACTGAAGCTTTCTTT
clone size: many; J gene: TRBJ2-2; V gene: TRBV2; D gene: TRBD2; CDR3 protein: CASRPPGTSVTGELFF; CDR3 DNA: TGTGCCAGCAGACCTCCCGGGACTAGCGTAACCGGGGAGCTGTTTTTT
clone size: few; J gene: TRBJ1-2; V gene: TRBV6-5; D gene: TRBD1; CDR3 protein: CASRSGQGTYGYTF; CDR3 DNA: TGTGCCAGCAGAAGCGGACAGGGAACTTATGGCTACACCTTC
clone size: many; J gene: TRBJ2-5; V gene: TRBV5-8; D gene: NA; CDR3 protein: CASNRDTTLGETQYF; CDR3 DNA: TGTGCCAGCAACCGGGACACGACGTTAGGGGAGACCCAGTACTTC
clone size: NA; J gene: TRBJ1-2; V gene: TRBV2; D gene: TRBD1; CDR3 protein: CASSEVGGGRGYTF; CDR3 DNA: TGTGCCAGCAGTGAAGTAGGAGGGGGCCGAGGCTACACCTTC
clone size: NA; J gene: TRBJ2-7; V gene: TRBV19; D gene: NA; CDR3 protein: CASSPGYYYEQYF; CDR3 DNA: TGTGCCAGTAGTCCGGGGTACTACTACGAGCAGTACTTC
clone size: NA; J gene: TRBJ2-5; V gene: TRBV7-9; D gene: NA; CDR3 protein: CASTGGGQETQYF; CDR3 DNA: TGTGCCAGCACCGGTGGGGGGCAAGAGACCCAGTACTTC
clone size: NA; J gene: TRBJ2-3; V gene: TRBV7-2; D gene: NA; CDR3 protein: CASSFSFSTDTQYF; CDR3 DNA: TGTGCCAGCAGTTTTTCCTTTAGCACAGATACGCAGTATTTT
clone size: NA; J gene: TRBJ1-2; V gene: TRBV14; D gene: NA; CDR3 protein: CASSQVWGVGGYTF; CDR3 DNA: TGTGCCAGCAGCCAAGTGTGGGGGGTTGGTGGCTACACCTTC
clone size: NA; J gene: TRBJ2-4; V gene: TRBV5-1; D gene: TRBD1; CDR3 protein: CASSRGTGGGGTKNIQYF; CDR3 DNA: TGCGCCAGCAGCCGAGGGACAGGGGGAGGAGGAACCAAAAACATTCAGTACTTC
clone size: NA; J gene: TRBJ2-4; V gene: TRBV5-4; D gene: NA; CDR3 protein: CASSLAQGGKNIQYF; CDR3 DNA: TGTGCCAGCAGCTTGGCGCAGGGGGGCAAAAACATTCAGTACTTC
clone size: NA; J gene: TRBJ1-1; V gene: TRBV6-1; D gene: NA; CDR3 protein: CASTDWGRNTEAFF; CDR3 DNA: TGTGCCAGCACTGACTGGGGCCGAAACACTGAAGCTTTCTTT
clone size: few; J gene: TRBJ2-2; V gene: TRBV28; D gene: NA; CDR3 protein: CASSGDSGDGGELFF; CDR3 DNA: TGTGCCAGCAGTGGGGACTCTGGCGATGGCGGGGAGCTGTTTTTT
clone size: NA; J gene: TRBJ2-4; V gene: TRBV7-9; D gene: TRBD1; CDR3 protein: CASSLAHGTGALAKNIQYF; CDR3 DNA: TGTGCCAGCAGCTTAGCGCACGGGACAGGGGCCTTAGCCAAAAACATTCAGTACTTC
clone size: few; J gene: TRBJ2-7; V gene: TRBV29-1; D gene: NA; CDR3 protein: CSVRWLSSYEQYF; CDR3 DNA: TGCAGCGTCCGATGGTTGAGCTCCTATGAGCAGTACTTC
clone size: NA; J gene: TRBJ2-1; V gene: TRBV7-7; D gene: TRBD2; CDR3 protein: CASSLGLGWDNEQFF; CDR3 DNA: TGTGCTAGCAGCTTAGGACTAGGTTGGGACAATGAGCAGTTCTTC
clone size: many; J gene: TRBJ2-7; V gene: TRBV29-1; D gene: TRBD1; CDR3 protein: CSVERDRAWYF; CDR3 DNA: TGCAGCGTTGAAAGGGACAGAGCTTGGTACTTC
clone size: NA; J gene: TRBJ1-5; V gene: TRBV19; D gene: NA; CDR3 protein: CASHDRNSNQPQHF; CDR3 DNA: TGTGCCAGTCACGACAGAAATAGCAATCAGCCCCAGCATTTT
clone size: NA; J gene: TRBJ2-7; V gene: TRBV12-5; D gene: TRBD1; CDR3 protein: CASGHSGGYEQYF; CDR3 DNA: TGTGCTAGTGGTCACTCAGGGGGCTACGAGCAGTACTTC
clone size: few; J gene: TRBJ2-5; V gene: TRBV7-3; D gene: NA; CDR3 protein: CASSFREGAQYF; CDR3 DNA: TGTGCCAGCAGCTTCCGAGAGGGGGCCCAGTACTTC
clone size: few; J gene: TRBJ1-1; V gene: TRBV7-2; D gene: TRBD1; CDR3 protein: CASSNRGLNTEAFF; CDR3 DNA: TGTGCCAGCAGCAACAGGGGGCTGAACACTGAAGCTTTCTTT
clone size: few; J gene: TRBJ1-4; V gene: TRBV28; D gene: TRBD1; CDR3 protein: CASSRDSEKLFF; CDR3 DNA: TGTGCCAGCAGTCGGGACAGCGAAAAACTGTTTTTT
clone size: NA; J gene: TRBJ2-6; V gene: TRBV19; D gene: NA; CDR3 protein: CASSIQRSGANVLTF; CDR3 DNA: TGTGCCAGTAGTATCCAGCGCTCTGGGGCCAACGTCCTGACTTTC
clone size: NA; J gene: TRBJ2-2; V gene: TRBV4-2; D gene: NA; CDR3 protein: CASSQDRHGSGTGELFF; CDR3 DNA: TGTGCCAGCAGCCAAGATCGCCACGGGAGTGGTACCGGGGAGCTGTTTTTT
clone size: NA; J gene: TRBJ2-5; V gene: TRBV7-2; D gene: TRBD2; CDR3 protein: CASSKSGGVGTETQYF; CDR3 DNA: TGTGCCAGCAGCAAAAGCGGGGGGGTAGGAACAGAGACCCAGTACTTC
clone size: few; J gene: TRBJ2-6; V gene: TRBV7-7; D gene: TRBD1; CDR3 protein: CASSPGTAGANVLTF; CDR3 DNA: TGTGCTAGCAGCCCAGGGACAGCTGGGGCCAACGTCCTGACTTTC
clone size: NA; J gene: TRBJ2-3; V gene: TRBV5-6; D gene: NA; CDR3 protein: CASSPGLTSTDTQYF; CDR3 DNA: TGTGCCAGCAGCCCGGGACTCACAAGCACAGATACGCAGTATTTT
clone size: NA; J gene: TRBJ2-1; V gene: TRBV4-3; D gene: TRBD2; CDR3 protein: CASRQIAGGGSEQFF; CDR3 DNA: TGCGCCAGCAGGCAAATAGCGGGAGGGGGAAGTGAGCAGTTCTTC
clone size: NA; J gene: TRBJ2-5; V gene: TRBV4-3; D gene: TRBD2; CDR3 protein: CASSQYSGGPTTYQETQYF; CDR3 DNA: TGCGCCAGCAGCCAGTATAGCGGGGGGCCCACTACTTACCAAGAGACCCAGTACTTC
clone size: many; J gene: TRBJ2-2; V gene: TRBV7-3; D gene: NA; CDR3 protein: CASSLIPGAGELFF; CDR3 DNA: TGTGCCAGCAGCTTAATCCCGGGTGCCGGGGAGCTGTTTTTT
clone size: NA; J gene: TRBJ1-1; V gene: TRBV14; D gene: TRBD1; CDR3 protein: CASSPLTGGSTYTEAFF; CDR3 DNA: TGTGCCAGCAGCCCTTTAACAGGGGGCTCAACGTACACTGAAGCTTTCTTT
clone size: few; J gene: TRBJ1-2; V gene: TRBV28; D gene: NA; CDR3 protein: CASSFLSHGYTF; CDR3 DNA: TGTGCCAGCAGTTTCCTGTCCCATGGCTACACCTTC
clone size: few; J gene: TRBJ1-1; V gene: TRBV19; D gene: TRBD1; CDR3 protein: CASSRTNRGTEAFF; CDR3 DNA: TGTGCCAGTAGTCGAACTAACAGGGGAACTGAAGCTTTCTTT
clone size: NA; J gene: TRBJ1-1; V gene: TRBV11-2; D gene: NA; CDR3 protein: CASSLVRGSEAFF; CDR3 DNA: TGTGCCAGCAGCTTAGTCCGGGGGAGTGAAGCTTTCTTT
clone size: few; J gene: TRBJ1-1; V gene: TRBV14; D gene: NA; CDR3 protein: CASSQDIGVDTEAFF; CDR3 DNA: TGTGCCAGCAGCCAAGACATAGGGGTGGACACTGAAGCTTTCTTT